This entry concerns a single TCR beta chain. The CDR3 runs 14 residues. Germline lookup yields CDR1 SGHRS and CDR2 YFSETQ. With 4 bases removed from V and 5 bases from J, the gap between germline ends came to 15 bases. These data belong to a study of OX40 agonist ivuxolimab in advanced cancers. Overall study: Across the patients, intravenous ivuxolimab was delivered every 2 weeks at 0.01 to 10 mg/kg. One patient with hepatocellular carcinoma and two with cutaneous melanoma, three in all, had partial responses.

Clones were sequenced by immunoSEQ multiplex PCR, and TCRdb holds only the in-frame ones, with some missing. The sample consists of tens of thousands of clones, roughly 83% of them appearing once. The sequenced sample was CD4+ or CD8+ T cells sorted from blood, obtained in a trial of the OX40 agonist ivuxolimab. The clonotype originates from an adult with an advanced solid tumor such as melanoma, head and neck, liver or kidney cancer. The gene calls are TRBV5-1 and TRBJ1-1, with D maybe TRBD1 (5 bases). CDR3 loop: CASSVRGTFTEAFF. As DNA, the CDR3 is TGCGCCAGCAGCGTCCGGGGGACTTTTACTGAAGCTTTCTTT.